This TCR beta chain was observed in a study of blood T cells in healthy people across ages. This clonotype was counted a few times. PCR was performed a second time for about 7 to 11 cycles using a sample-barcoded 5' primer and a J-beta primer mix. Researchers report that each sample yielded at least 3 million CDR3-containing paired-end reads. One entry per CDR3 protein results from TCRdb running MiXCR on the 5' RACE reads. The sample includes about 800,000 distinct CDR3 sequences, 58% of them seen just once. V shed 0 bases and J shed 3 bases, with 12 bases lying between them. Looked up from germline, CDR1 is LGHNA and CDR2 is YNFKEQ. The CDR3 length is 16 residues.

The rearrangement links TRBV4-2 to TRBJ2-1; D is perhaps TRBD2 (7 bases). This sequence originates from a man aged 25-40 years in good health. The specimen sequenced was blood. CDR3 nucleotides: TGTGCCAGCAGCCAAGAAGGGGGGGCCATCTACAATGAGCAGTTCTTC. It is translated as CASSQEGGAIYNEQFF.